Below are 29 T cell receptor beta chains sequenced from a single sample in a study of PD-L1 blockade in urothelial cancer. The table came from immunoSEQ multiplex PCR; TCRdb's copy has only in-frame clones and leaves some out. This table holds 87,000 or so clones, 84% found once. Sample time point: pretreatment peripheral blood. The starting material was PBMCs, obtained around atezolizumab (anti-PD-L1) treatment. These receptors originate from a man aged 55 to 70 with urothelial cancer.

The genes are TRBV10-3 and TRBJ1-2; no definite D call. Germline values: CDR1 ENHRY, CDR2 SYGVKD. V was pared by 3 bases and J by 7 bases, with 9 bases between. This CDR3 comprises 12 residues. The DNA of the CDR3 is TGTGCCATCAGTGAAGTTGACTCTGGCTACACCTTC. It is translated as CAISEVDSGYTF.

In nucleotides, the CDR3 is TGTGCCAGCAGCGTAACTAGCGCTAGCACAGATACGCAGTATTTT. Translated, it gives CASSVTSASTDTQYF. The gene calls are TRBV7-9 and TRBJ2-3; 7 nucleotides align to TRBD2. From germline, CDR1 is SEHNR and CDR2 FQNEAQ (reference sequence). With V trimmed by 5 bases and J by 0 bases, 5 bases remained unmatched. CDR3 size: 15 residues.

This clone was found a few times. Written as DNA, the CDR3 is TGTGCCAGCAGCTGGGGGCAGGGGCCCAGCACAGATACGCAGTATTTT. Its protein is CASSWGQGPSTDTQYF. This chain uses TRBV5-8 with TRBJ2-3, with TRBD1 as a possible D gene (6 bases). This CDR3 spans 16 amino acids. Per germline, CDR1 SGHTS and CDR2 YDEGEE. Between the trimmed V and J ends, which lost 3 bases and 0 bases, there was a span of 14 bases.

The J gene is TRBJ1-5, the V gene TRBV28; TRBD1 agrees at 7 bases. The V and J ends lost 3 bases and 3 bases, in that order; junction bases with no gene match: 5. CDR1 and CDR2 (germline): MDHEN, SYDVKM. The CDR3 runs to 15 residues. The CDR3 is CASSFLTGVNQPQHF. CDR3 nucleotides: TGTGCCAGCAGTTTTCTTACAGGGGTCAATCAGCCCCAGCATTTT.

The chain recombines TRBV5-1 with TRBJ1-2; the D is unclear. Germline-derived CDR1 and CDR2 are SGHRS and YFSETQ. Between the trimmed V and J ends, which lost 4 bases and 6 bases, there was a span of 22 bases. This CDR3 is built from 16 residues. For the CDR3, the DNA is TGCGCCAGCAGCAGACTCGGATGGAGTACTAGAGATGGCTACACCTTC. Protein product: CASSRLGWSTRDGYTF.

The chain is built from TRBV7-2 and TRBJ2-7; tentatively, D is TRBD2 (6 bases). Germline assignment: CDR1 SGHTA and CDR2 FQGNSA. CDR3 length: 20 residues. The ends were cut back, 0 bases at V and 2 bases at J, with 26 bases in the middle. In DNA form, the CDR3 reads TGTGCCAGCAGCTTAGCCCCCCCCGGGAGTGGTCCCCGGTCCGCCTACGAGCAGTACTTC. Protein product: CASSLAPPGSGPRSAYEQYF.

This chain links TRBV5-1 with TRBJ2-3; the D gene is possibly TRBD2 (6 bases). This CDR3 has 15 amino acids. Trimming pared 3 bases from V and 0 bases from J, leaving 11 bases between. The germline gives CDR1 SGHRS, CDR2 YFSETQ. This chain's CDR3 is CASSSTGTSTDTQYF. The CDR3, as DNA: TGCGCCAGCAGCTCAACCGGGACTAGCACAGATACGCAGTATTTT. Full variable domain (remainder filled in from reference TRBV5-1 and TRBJ2-3): KAGVTQTPRYLIKTRGQQVTLSCSPISGHRSVSWYQQTPGQGLQFLFEYFSETQRNKGNFPGRFSGRQFSNSRSEMNVSTLELGDSALYLCASSSTGTSTDTQYFGPGTRLTVL.

The V call is TRBV11-2, the J call TRBJ1-5, with D unclear. Germline loops: CDR1 SGHAT, CDR2 FQNNGV. With 0 bases removed from V and 6 bases from J, the gap between germline ends came to 9 bases. The CDR3 is 14 amino acids. CDR3: CASSLERASQPQHF. Written as DNA, the CDR3 is TGTGCCAGCAGCTTAGAGAGGGCTAGTCAGCCCCAGCATTTT.

V gene TRBV10-3 combines with J gene TRBJ2-7; 15 bases align to TRBD2. The CDR3 contains 16 residues. Germline V gene sequence: CDR1 ENHRY, CDR2 SYGVKD. The V gene end was trimmed by 0 bases and the J gene end by 7 bases; junction bases not matched to a gene: 4. This CDR3 is CAISESTGTSGREQYF. CDR3 coding DNA: TGTGCCATCAGTGAGTCGACGGGGACTAGCGGGAGGGAGCAGTACTTC.

The genes are TRBV11-2 and TRBJ2-1; 10 positions match TRBD2. The V gene end was trimmed by 5 bases and the J gene end by 4 bases; junction bases not matched to a gene: 2. Germline assignment: CDR1 SGHAT and CDR2 FQNNGV. CDR3 length equals 14 residues. The CDR3 sequence is CASSASGSYNEQFF. DNA for the CDR3: TGTGCCAGCAGCGCTAGCGGGAGTTACAATGAGCAGTTCTTC.

This clone was detected once. V is TRBV7-2 and J is TRBJ2-2; D not certain. Trimming removed 2 bases from V and 7 bases from J, with 11 bases in between. The CDR3 loop spans 14 amino acids. Germline assignment: CDR1 SGHTA and CDR2 FQGNSA. CDR3 sequence (DNA): TGTGCCAGCAGCTTATCCAGGAAAAACGGGGAGCTGTTTTTT. It yields the protein CASSLSRKNGELFF.

The V and J genes are TRBV7-2 and TRBJ2-1, with D unclear. V lost 5 bases to trimming and J lost 0 bases, with 11 bases between them. The CDR3 is made up of 15 amino acids. The germline V gene encodes CDR1 SGHTA and CDR2 FQGNSA. This CDR3 is CASSLSKSSYNEQFF. CDR3 DNA sequence: TGTGCCAGCAGCCTAAGCAAGAGCTCCTACAATGAGCAGTTCTTC.

V is TRBV7-2 and J is TRBJ2-2, with unresolved D. The CDR3 sequence is 13 residues long. V was clipped by 5 bases and J by 4 bases, with 8 bases between them. Germline CDR1 SGHTA, CDR2 FQGNSA. The CDR3 DNA sequence: TGTGCCAGCAGCCGACCGGGCACCGGGGAGCTGTTTTTT. Translation gives CASSRPGTGELFF.

As to this clone: Its ends do not fully match the called genes, so a read error is possible. Other DNA variants within this sample encode the same CDR3. The chain carries TRBV30 and TRBJ1-5; D is unclear. Germline V gene sequence: CDR1 GTSNPN, CDR2 SVGIG (reference sequence). There are 13 residues in the CDR3. Here the CDR3 DNA reads TGTGCTTGGAGTGGGCAGGTCAATCAGCCCCAGCATTTT. Encoded protein: CAWSGQVNQPQHF.

The rearrangement links TRBV6-1 to TRBJ2-6; TRBD1 aligns across 7 bases. The trim removed 6 bases at V and 3 bases at J, leaving 5 bases unmatched. The CDR3 consists of 15 residues. The germline gives CDR1 MNHNS, CDR2 SASEGT. CDR3 region: CASSDRAGGANVLTF. The CDR3 coding sequence is TGTGCCAGCAGCGACAGGGCGGGTGGGGCCAACGTCCTGACTTTC.

The V gene is TRBV9, the J gene TRBJ2-1; 14 bases align to TRBD2. V shed 1 base and J 8 bases; nucleotides not matched to a gene: 5. Germline V gene sequence: CDR1 SGDLS, CDR2 YYNGEE. The CDR3 contains 16 residues. The CDR3 region is CASSVTGLAGEYEQFF. The CDR3 region has the DNA TGTGCCAGCAGCGTAACGGGACTAGCGGGAGAATATGAGCAGTTCTTC.

In its sample, this clone was seen a few times. The V call is TRBV10-3, the J call TRBJ2-2, with D perhaps matching TRBD1 (5 bases). Deletions cut 6 bases from V and 4 bases from J, with 9 bases between. Germline V CDR1 and CDR2: ENHRY, SYGVKD. The length of the CDR3 is 13 residues. CDR3: CAIRLQATGELFF. The CDR3, as DNA: TGTGCCATCAGACTACAGGCCACCGGGGAGCTGTTTTTT.

The rearrangement links TRBV19 to TRBJ1-2; D is undetermined. The ends were cut back, 2 bases at V and 8 bases at J, with 12 bases in the middle. Germline V gene data show CDR1 as LNHDA and CDR2 as SQIVND (reference sequence). The CDR3 has 13 residues. CDR3 DNA: TGTGCCAGTAGTATAAGCGGTGCGGGGGGCTACACCTTC. Translation gives CASSISGAGGYTF.

V gene TRBV19 combines with J gene TRBJ1-5; no firm D call. CDR3 length equals 14 residues. Trimming took off 5 bases at V and 6 bases at J, with 14 bases between the two ends. Germline V gives CDR1 LNHDA, CDR2 SQIVND (reference sequence). The CDR3 loop reads CASSFAGAGQPQHF. The CDR3 DNA follows: TGTGCCAGTAGTTTCGCGGGTGCGGGTCAGCCCCAGCATTTT.

The chain links TRBV7-2 to TRBJ2-3; tentatively, D is TRBD2 (6 bases). This CDR3 comprises 13 residues. Germline lookup yields CDR1 SGHTA and CDR2 FQGNSA. V was pared by 5 bases and J by 14 bases, with 20 bases between. CDR3 amino acids: CASSPNPGGAGYF. The CDR3 DNA reads TGTGCCAGCAGCCCCAACCCGGGCGGAGCGGGGTATTTT. Variable domain in full (rest from reference TRBV7-2 and TRBJ2-3): GAGVSQSPSNKVTEKGKDVELRCDPISGHTALYWYRQSLGQGLEFLIYFQGNSAPDKSGLPSDRFSAERTGGSVSTLTIQRTQQEDSAVYLCASSPNPGGAGYFGPGTRLTVL.

This clone was seen only a few times. The gene calls are TRBV4-1 and TRBJ1-1; 9 bases line up with TRBD1. There are 15 residues in the CDR3. The germline CDR1 and CDR2 sequences are MGHRA and YSYEKL. V gave up 4 bases and J gave up 7 bases; unmatched junction bases: 10. Here the CDR3 reads CASSPAGTGWVEAFF. CDR3 DNA: TGCGCCAGCAGCCCCGCCGGGACAGGGTGGGTTGAAGCTTTCTTT.

V is TRBV5-1 and J is TRBJ2-7; 8 nucleotides match TRBD1. CDR1 and CDR2 from the germline V gene are SGHRS and YFSETQ. V was clipped by 5 bases and J by 0 bases; unmatched bases: 7. The CDR3 contains 15 residues. In DNA, the CDR3 is TGCGCCAGCAGTCCGGACAGGGCTTTCTCCTACGAGCAGTACTTC. Its protein product is CASSPDRAFSYEQYF.

This clone was detected only once. The chain uses TRBV19 and TRBJ1-2; 9 bases match TRBD1. This CDR3 region has 17 residues. Germline values: CDR1 LNHDA, CDR2 SQIVND (reference sequence). The V and J ends lost 5 bases and 7 bases, in that order; junction bases with no gene match: 17. The CDR3 DNA reads as TGTGCCAGTAGTCCCGACCAGCACAGGGGGCGAAGGGGTGGCTACACCTTC. It encodes CASSPDQHRGRRGGYTF.

This chain uses TRBV9 with TRBJ2-5; maybe TRBD1 (5 bases). The CDR3 runs to 14 residues. Trimming stripped 3 bases from V and 3 bases from J, with 12 bases between. CDR1 and CDR2 (germline): SGDLS, YYNGEE. CDR3 region: CASSAQQGKETQYF. DNA of the CDR3: TGTGCCAGCAGCGCTCAGCAGGGAAAAGAGACCCAGTACTTC.

The rearrangement links TRBV19 to TRBJ1-6; D is possibly TRBD1 (6 bases). V dropped 7 bases and J dropped 9 bases, with 16 bases sitting between them. The V gene's germline CDR1 is LNHDA and CDR2 SQIVND (reference sequence). This CDR3 comprises 14 residues. The CDR3 sequence: CASNTGWGSSPLHF. For the CDR3, the DNA is TGTGCCAGTAACACAGGGTGGGGTAGTTCACCCCTCCACTTT.

This clone occurred a few times. This chain uses TRBV19 with TRBJ1-5; D not certain. Germline V gene lookup returns CDR1 LNHDA and CDR2 SQIVND (reference sequence). V was pared by 4 bases and J by 1 base, with 14 bases between. The CDR3 consists of 16 residues. CDR3 in amino acids: CASSSGATTSNQPQHF. CDR3 in DNA: TGTGCCAGTAGTAGCGGCGCAACAACGAGCAATCAGCCCCAGCATTTT.

The chain combines TRBV5-4 with TRBJ1-1; D is uncertain. V lost 0 bases and J lost 1, with 4 bases in between. The germline CDR1 and CDR2 sequences are SGHNT and YYREEE (reference sequence). The CDR3 consists of 13 residues. The CDR3, as DNA: TGTGCCAGCAGCTTGGAGAGGAACACTGAAGCTTTCTTT. Translating it yields CASSLERNTEAFF.

V and J are TRBV5-1 and TRBJ2-7, with 9 bases fitting TRBD1. Germline values: CDR1 SGHRS, CDR2 YFSETQ. This CDR3 spans 15 amino acids. The ends lost 0 bases at V and 9 bases at J; junction bases unmatched: 10. The CDR3 nucleotides are TGCGCCAGCAGCTTGGCCCGGGACAGGGTCGATGTGCAGTACTTC. It encodes CASSLARDRVDVQYF.

This chain links TRBV4-1 with TRBJ2-2, with 7 positions matching TRBD2. Germline CDR1 is MGHRA and CDR2 is YSYEKL. The CDR3 extends over 15 amino acids. Trimming at V came to 4 bases and at J to 1 base, leaving 3 bases not matched to a gene. The CDR3, as DNA: TGCGCCAGCAGCCGGGAGGGCTGGAACACCGGGGAGCTGTTTTTT. It specifies CASSREGWNTGELFF.